This T cell receptor (beta chain) was captured by sequencing in a study of shared clonotypes between healthy human individuals. The overall study: Researchers assigned three CD4 naive, three CD4 memory, two CD8 naive and one CD8 memory plate to each donor. General study points: Compared with clonotypes that all four donors shared, non-shared clonotypes had lower generation probabilities.

Germline CDR1 and CDR2: SNHLY and FYNNEI. The CDR3 totals 14 residues. V lost 9 bases to trimming and J lost 8 bases, with 22 bases between them. Here immunoSEQ multiplex PCR was the method, and the copy in TCRdb shows in-frame clones only, minus some. The repertoire holds hundreds of thousands of clones, with 80% to 95% as singletons. CD8 cells classed as naive were CD45RO-negative and positively selected for CCR7, excluding terminally differentiated effector memory CD45RA+ cells. Study donors comprised healthy, HIV-negative adults devoid of recent acute infection or vaccination. Donors were Caucasian adults residing in Nashville, Tennessee, USA. Of note for this clone: Its specificity is unknown.

The sample comprised naive CD8+ T cells sorted from blood. The J gene is TRBJ1-2, the V gene TRBV2; weak D call: TRBD1 (5 bases). This sequence was found in a man aged 25 to 40 in good health. The CDR3 bases are TGTGCCAGAGAAGGGCAGGGAGCGGCTCGCGGCTACACCTTC. It yields the protein CAREGQGAARGYTF.